These 11 T cell receptor beta chains share one sample of origin, sequenced in a study of blood T cell repertoires in COVID-19. Assay: immunoSEQ multiplex PCR; the TCRdb copy retains only in-frame clones and omits some. The sample has tens of thousands of clones, about 86% seen once. The source material was peripheral blood. These receptors were obtained from a woman at least 80 years old in a cohort sampled during active or convalescent COVID-19.

The rearrangement joins TRBV5-1 to TRBJ1-2, with unresolved D. CDR3 length equals 14 residues. The germline gives CDR1 SGHRS, CDR2 YFSETQ. V dropped 2 bases and J dropped 8 bases, with 16 bases sitting between them. CDR3 in DNA: TGCGCCAGCAGCTTAGACCCCGGGTACGGGGGCTACACCTTC. This gives the protein CASSLDPGYGGYTF.

This chain connects TRBV11-1 to TRBJ1-1, with 8 bases aligning to TRBD1. This CDR3 is 14 amino acids long. Germline V CDR1 and CDR2: SGHAT, FQDESV (reference sequence). After removal of 6 bases from V and 4 bases from J, the junction contained 7 bases not matched to a gene. Written as DNA, the CDR3 is TGTGCCAGCAGTTCAGGGGGCGGGATCACTGAAGCTTTCTTT. Amino acid sequence: CASSSGGGITEAFF.

The chain recombines TRBV9 with TRBJ2-7, with TRBD1 matching 10 bases. The germline gives CDR1 SGDLS, CDR2 YYNGEE. With 5 bases clipped from V and 7 bases from J, the junction kept 12 bases outside the gene matches. The CDR3 loop spans 15 amino acids. CDR3 DNA sequence: TGTGCCAGCAGTAAACGGGACAGGGGTCCGGGGGAGCAGTACGTC. Its translation is CASSKRDRGPGEQYV.

The DNA for the CDR3 is TGTGCCACCAGTGAAAGGACTAGCTGGAGCTCCTACAATGAGCAGTTCTTC. Its translation is CATSERTSWSSYNEQFF. The chain has TRBV24-1 and TRBJ2-1; TRBD2 matches at 8 bases. Germline CDR1 and CDR2: KGHDR and SFDVKD. V shed 4 bases and J 0 bases; nucleotides not matched to a gene: 7. The CDR3 has 17 amino acids.

V is TRBV2 and J is TRBJ1-4; 10 bases match TRBD1. Germline trimming cut 2 bases from V and 7 bases from J; bases unmatched to any gene: 4. The CDR3 is made up of 15 amino acids. Germline loops: CDR1 SNHLY, CDR2 FYNNEI. DNA of the CDR3: TGTGCCAGCAGTGAAAGGACAGGGGGAATTGAAAAACTGTTTTTT. Its translation is CASSERTGGIEKLFF.

DNA of the CDR3: TGTGCCAGTACCCGGAGACAGGGTGCCTCTGGGGCCAACGTCCTGACTTTC. This sequence encodes CASTRRQGASGANVLTF. The V call is TRBV19, the J call TRBJ2-6; 7 bases align to TRBD1. V gave up 7 bases and J gave up 0 bases; unmatched junction bases: 9. The germline gives CDR1 LNHDA, CDR2 SQIVND (reference sequence). This CDR3 has 17 residues.

The chain carries TRBV5-6 and TRBJ2-7, with 8 bases fitting TRBD1. The V gene end was trimmed by 5 bases and the J gene end by 5 bases; junction bases not matched to a gene: 9. CDR1 and CDR2 from the germline V gene are SGHDT and YYEEEE. The CDR3 covers 14 residues. The chain's CDR3 is CASRLRDRPNEQYF. The CDR3 DNA sequence: TGTGCCAGCAGATTAAGGGACAGGCCAAACGAGCAGTACTTC.

V usage is TRBV5-4 and J usage is TRBJ1-4, with D maybe TRBD1 (5 bases). Germline V lookup: CDR1 SGHNT, CDR2 YYREEE (reference sequence). V was cut by 4 bases and J by 0 bases, with 10 bases left in between. The CDR3 totals 15 residues. The CDR3 loop reads CASSPGGATNEKLFF. The CDR3 DNA reads TGTGCCAGCAGCCCCGGGGGGGCAACTAATGAAAAACTGTTTTTT.

CDR3 in amino acids: CASSLAAGGFYEQYF. In nucleotides, the CDR3 is TGCGCCAGCAGCTTGGCGGCAGGGGGCTTTTACGAGCAGTACTTC. The chain combines TRBV5-1 with TRBJ2-7; TRBD1 aligns across 8 bases. With V trimmed by 0 bases and J by 4 bases, 6 bases remained unmatched. The V gene's germline CDR1 is SGHRS and CDR2 YFSETQ. CDR3 length equals 15 residues.

This chain links TRBV11-2 with TRBJ2-5; 7 nucleotides line up with TRBD2. V lost 5 bases and J lost 3; bases outside the gene matches: 6. CDR3 length: 14 residues. The germline V gene has CDR1 SGHAT and CDR2 FQNNGV. The CDR3 is CASSRTGLKETQYF. In DNA form, the CDR3 reads TGTGCCAGCAGCCGGACGGGACTAAAAGAGACCCAGTACTTC.

The chain combines TRBV18 with TRBJ2-4; 7 bases line up with TRBD2. CDR1 and CDR2 from the germline V gene are KGHSH and LQKENI. V lost 2 bases, J lost 9 bases, and 7 bases stayed unmatched. The CDR3 extends over 14 amino acids. The CDR3: CASSPTTSPGIQYF. The CDR3 nucleotides are TGTGCCAGCTCACCAACGACTAGCCCCGGCATTCAGTACTTC.